The present T cell receptor (beta chain) was sequenced within a study of identical twins. The V gene's germline CDR1 is SGHTA and CDR2 FQGNSA. The CDR3 sequence is 15 residues long. V was pared by 1 base and J by 10 bases, with 14 bases between. This clonotype appeared a few times. A single record per CDR3 protein comes from TCRdb applying MiXCR to the 5' RACE reads. The data show about 530,000 distinct CDR3 sequences, approximately 16% seen once. A further study also used this sample, focusing on yellow fever vaccine responses in identical twins.

The chain is built from TRBV7-2 and TRBJ1-6; no clear D. The sequenced material came from CD4+ T cells sorted from blood. This clonotype originated in a woman aged 18 to 35 in good health. CDR3 nucleotides: TGTGCCAGCAGCTTAGGAGGCAGTTCGGCATCACCCCTCCACTTT. Protein: CASSLGGSSASPLHF.